This T cell receptor beta chain stems from a study of blood T cell repertoires in COVID-19. For the study at large: The origin of the acute and convalescent COVID-19 samples was the United States, Italy and Spain. The cDNA or gDNA used as material had been derived from T cells, B-cell-depleted T cells, or PBMCs.

Per the authors' pipeline: Estimation of nucleated cell counts was performed using reference gene primer amplification. Only in-frame clones appear in the TCRdb table, and some are missing; sequencing was by immunoSEQ multiplex PCR. The V and J calls and clone size are taken from that table; D and trimming were inferred from the DNA. The table records 250,000 to 350,000 clones, about 83% of them present only once. The specimen was peripheral blood. The receptor was isolated from a woman aged 45-65 years with acute or convalescent COVID-19.

CDR3 DNA: TGTGCCAGCAGCTCACACCGGGACAGGGGCCCTTTGAACACCGGGGAGCTGTTTTTT. It codes for CASSSHRDRGPLNTGELFF. The genes are TRBV11-3 and TRBJ2-2, with 10 bases aligning to TRBD1. The CDR3 has 19 residues. V dropped 4 bases and J dropped 1; count of bases not matched to a gene: 12. Germline values: CDR1 SGHNT, CDR2 YENEEA.